The 3 T cell receptor beta chains listed next were all sequenced from one sample in a study of T-cell reconstitution after alpha-beta-depleted transplantation in children. It was with unique molecular identifiers that the TCRbeta library was prepared. TCRdb reprocessed the PCR reads via MiXCR and lists one record per CDR3 protein. This table holds around 78,000 distinct CDR3 sequences, roughly 13% found once. The specimen comprised PBMCs, mostly from graft donor cells, sampled 180 days after TCRalphabeta/CD19-depleted stem cell transplant. All receptors derive from a male patient aged 2 to 10 who had a stem cell transplant for acute lymphoblastic leukemia, so the T cells may come from the graft donor.

The V call is TRBV27, the J call TRBJ2-2; D is possibly TRBD2 (6 bases). Germline-derived CDR1 and CDR2 are MNHEY and SMNVEV (reference sequence). The CDR3 is 13 amino acids. The V end lost 2 bases, the J end lost 9 bases, and 10 bases lay between the germline ends. CDR3 in amino acids: CASSLGRTRELFF. The DNA for the CDR3 is TGTGCCAGCAGTTTAGGGAGGACCCGGGAGCTGTTTTTT.

This clonotype was counted between two and nine times. The chain is built from TRBV7-9 and TRBJ1-1; 7 bases fit TRBD1. In germline, CDR1 is SEHNR, CDR2 FQNEAQ (reference sequence). The CDR3 spans 13 residues. Trimming cost V 4 bases and J 10 bases; bases outside gene matches: 9. The CDR3: CASSWGQLIGAFF. As DNA, the CDR3 is TGTGCCAGCAGCTGGGGACAGCTTATTGGAGCTTTCTTT. Drawing the rest from reference TRBV7-9 and TRBJ1-1, the complete variable domain is DTGVSQNPRHKITKRGQNVTFRCDPISEHNRLYWYRQTLGQGPEFLTYFQNEAQLEKSRLLSDRFSAERPKGSFSTLEIQRTEQGDSAMYLCASSWGQLIGAFFGQGTRLTVV.

The chain recombines TRBV5-4 with TRBJ2-3, with 8 nucleotides matching TRBD2. Germline V CDR1 and CDR2: SGHNT, YYREEE (reference sequence). This CDR3 is built from 16 residues. With V trimmed by 2 bases and J by 4 bases, 9 bases remained unmatched. In nucleotides, the CDR3 is TGTGCCAGCAGCTTAAAGCGGGAGAAGAGGGCAGATACGCAGTATTTT. This sequence encodes CASSLKREKRADTQYF.